Described below is a single T cell receptor (beta chain) sequence and its context. TCRdb's copy holds only in-frame clones and misses some; the assay was immunoSEQ multiplex PCR. The sample gives roughly 100,000 clones, 80% to 90% of which show up once; around 5% is in the top ten. This specimen belongs to a study of blood T cell repertoires in COVID-19. V dropped 5 bases and J dropped 2; count of bases not matched to a gene: 10. Germline-derived CDR1 and CDR2 are WSHSY and SAAADI. This CDR3 region has 16 residues. The sample consisted of peripheral blood. The TCR was taken from a man at least 80 years old with COVID-19, enrolled during active disease. The rearrangement uses TRBV10-2 and TRBJ1-2; 8 bases align to TRBD1. The CDR3 sequence is CASSIGQGRGNYGYTF. For the CDR3, the DNA is TGCGCCAGCAGTATTGGACAGGGACGAGGAAACTATGGCTACACCTTC.